This T cell receptor beta chain was sequenced in a study of vaccination and CD4 T cells after COVID-19. Study in general: Six males and four females, two of them Hispanic, were enrolled as convalescents. Taking of post-vaccine samples occurred a median about 70 days after dose two (range 14 to 241). Controls had a CEFX pool, an HIV-1 Nef pool, or no peptide added.

This sample's time point: late sampling 161 to 241 days after vaccination in a few convalescent patients. The treatment was: approximately 9-day PBMC culture with coronavirus spike peptide pools or control peptides (ViraFEST assay). The Oncomine TCR Beta short-read assay sequenced DNA from cultured CD4+ T cells. DNA came from CD4+ T cells after culture. Each CDR3 protein gets one entry after TCRdb re-called the PCR reads with MiXCR. This table holds about 24,000 distinct CDR3 sequences, about two fifths found once. This CDR3 comprises 14 residues. Trimming took 6 bases from V and 4 from J, leaving 15 bases between them. Germline V gene sequence: CDR1 SEHNR, CDR2 FQNEAQ (reference sequence). As concerns this clonotype: Antigen: not known.

This chain connects TRBV7-9 to TRBJ1-2; perhaps TRBD1 as D (6 bases). The sequence was obtained from a human donor who had recovered from COVID-19. The specimen was CD4+ T cells from blood, cultured in vitro, collected about 7 months after SARS-CoV-2 vaccination. The CDR3 region has the DNA TGTGCCAGCAGTTTTGAGGGGGGCGGCTATGGCTACACCTTC. Protein sequence: CASSFEGGGYGYTF.